A single sample gave rise to the 30 T cell receptor beta chains below, sequenced in a study of blood T cell repertoires in COVID-19. Sequenced by immunoSEQ multiplex PCR; TCRdb stores in-frame clones only, minus some. The sample consists of 100,000 to 150,000 clones, approximately 88% of them appearing once. The sample taken for sequencing was peripheral blood. These receptors were taken from a man in his fifties with acute or convalescent COVID-19.

The V and J genes are TRBV6-5 and TRBJ2-7, with D perhaps matching TRBD1 (5 bases). V dropped 5 bases and J dropped 2 bases, with 10 bases sitting between them. This CDR3 spans 13 amino acids. Germline values: CDR1 MNHEY, CDR2 SVGAGI. The CDR3 sequence is CASSRGYAYEQYF. The DNA for the CDR3 is TGTGCCAGCAGTAGGGGCTATGCCTACGAGCAGTACTTC.

The V and J genes are TRBV13 and TRBJ1-4; D remains ambiguous. Germline V lookup: CDR1 PRHDT, CDR2 FYEKMQ (reference sequence). Trimming cost V 3 bases and J 8 bases, with 7 bases left between them. This CDR3 is 12 amino acids long. CDR3 amino acids: CASSFGREKLFF. The CDR3 DNA sequence: TGTGCCAGCAGCTTCGGTCGGGAAAAACTGTTTTTT.

The chain employs TRBV10-3 and TRBJ2-7; 8 bases line up with TRBD1. The CDR3 has 15 residues. The V gene's germline CDR1 is ENHRY and CDR2 SYGVKD. J gave up 4 bases and V 9 bases, and 14 bases lay outside the gene matches. CDR3 protein: CAISTGGTGTYEQYF. The CDR3 DNA sequence: TGTGCCATTTCAACTGGGGGGACAGGTACTTACGAGCAGTACTTC.

This sequence joins TRBV4-2 and TRBJ1-1; D uncertain. The V gene's germline CDR1 is LGHNA and CDR2 YNFKEQ. Trimming removed 1 base from V and 3 bases from J, with 9 bases in between. CDR3 size: 14 residues. This chain's CDR3 is CASSQGEGYTEAFF. The CDR3 DNA reads TGTGCCAGCAGCCAAGGTGAGGGTTACACTGAAGCTTTCTTT.

The V and J genes are TRBV3-1 (or the pseudogene TRBV3-2) and TRBJ1-5; 10 nucleotides match TRBD1. The CDR3 has 13 residues. The V gene end was trimmed by 5 bases and the J gene end by 8 bases; junction bases not matched to a gene: 3. Germline V lookup: CDR1 LGHDT, CDR2 YNNKEL (reference sequence). The CDR3 sequence is CASSWDRGKPQHF. Written as DNA, the CDR3 is TGTGCCAGCAGCTGGGACAGGGGAAAGCCCCAGCATTTT.

This chain connects TRBV14 to TRBJ1-1, with 10 positions matching TRBD1. V shed 6 bases, J shed 6 bases, and the junction held 10 bases outside the gene matches. Per the germline V gene, CDR1 is SGHDN and CDR2 is FVKESK. There are 15 residues in the CDR3. The CDR3 is CASSRVGQGSPEAFF. CDR3 coding DNA: TGTGCCAGCAGTAGGGTGGGACAGGGGAGTCCTGAAGCTTTCTTT.

CDR3 DNA sequence: TGTGCCAGCAGGGCGGGACAGGGTTTCGATGAGCAGTTCTTC. Translating gives CASRAGQGFDEQFF. V usage is TRBV2 and J usage is TRBJ2-1; 9 positions match TRBD1. Germline CDR1 and CDR2: SNHLY and FYNNEI. After removal of 6 bases from V and 8 bases from J, the junction contained 8 bases not matched to a gene. The CDR3 length is 14 residues.

In its sample, this clone was seen a few times. This chain uses TRBV18 with TRBJ1-1; D unclear. Germline V gene sequence: CDR1 KGHSH, CDR2 LQKENI. The CDR3 is made up of 16 amino acids. V was pared by 2 bases and J by 7 bases, with 20 bases between. The CDR3 coding sequence is TGTGCCAGCTCACCATCGATCCCCAGAGGTGATATTGAAGCTTTCTTT. Translated, it gives CASSPSIPRGDIEAFF.

Here the CDR3 DNA reads TGTGCCAGCAGTGAGTTACAGGGGGCCGGAAAACTGTTTTTT. Protein product: CASSELQGAGKLFF. V gene TRBV2 combines with J gene TRBJ1-4, with TRBD1 matching 9 bases. The CDR3 consists of 14 residues. Trimming cost V 3 bases and J 10 bases; bases outside gene matches: 6. CDR1 and CDR2 (germline): SNHLY, FYNNEI.

This chain links TRBV6-1 with TRBJ1-1; 7 positions agree with TRBD1. Unmatched junction bases numbered 12, after V lost 4 bases and J lost 4 bases. Germline V lookup: CDR1 MNHNS, CDR2 SASEGT. CDR3 length: 16 amino acids. CDR3 loop: CASSALTGAHPTEAFF. CDR3 nucleotide sequence: TGTGCCAGCAGTGCCTTAACAGGGGCCCACCCCACTGAAGCTTTCTTT.

This chain uses TRBV7-6 with TRBJ2-1; 15 bases map to TRBD2. Trimming took 1 base from V and 12 from J; bases not matched to a gene: 4. The CDR3 extends over 15 amino acids. Germline loops: CDR1 SGHVS, CDR2 FNYEAQ. The CDR3 DNA sequence: TGTGCCAGCAGCTTAGGGACTAGCGGGGGGGAAGTGCAGTTCTTC. It specifies CASSLGTSGGEVQFF.

V and J are TRBV23-1 and TRBJ1-4; D is uncertain. TRBV23-1 is an ORF for which the function is uncertain. Trimming took 7 bases from V and 0 from J, leaving 18 bases between them. The CDR3 has 17 amino acids. Here the CDR3 DNA reads TGCGCCAGCACCCAAGGGAGACTCACTACAACTAATGAAAAACTGTTTTTT. Translated, it gives CASTQGRLTTTNEKLFF.

The gene calls are TRBV11-1 and TRBJ2-7; TRBD1 aligns across 8 bases. The CDR3 consists of 14 residues. Germline V gene lookup returns CDR1 SGHAT and CDR2 FQDESV (reference sequence). V gave up 3 bases and J gave up 7 bases; unmatched junction bases: 8. The chain's CDR3 is CASSFGTGSREQYF. The CDR3 region has the DNA TGTGCCAGCAGCTTTGGGACAGGCTCCCGGGAGCAGTACTTC.

This rearrangement joins TRBV7-9 to TRBJ2-2; D is possibly TRBD2 (5 bases). The CDR3 is 14 residues long. The V gene lost 7 bases and the J gene lost 4 bases, with 13 bases spanning the gap. CDR1 is SEHNR and CDR2 is FQNEAQ in the germline V gene (reference sequence). The CDR3 loop is CASTHRTATGELFF. CDR3 in DNA: TGTGCCAGCACCCATCGGACTGCCACCGGGGAGCTGTTTTTT.

The chain couples TRBV6-5 to TRBJ1-1, with D maybe TRBD1 (6 bases). The V and J ends lost 7 bases and 3 bases respectively, with 15 bases between them. The germline V gene encodes CDR1 MNHEY and CDR2 SVGAGI. The CDR3 loop spans 14 amino acids. CDR3: CASNLFAGDTEAFF. CDR3 DNA sequence: TGTGCCAGCAACCTCTTTGCAGGGGACACTGAAGCTTTCTTT.

This clone occurred a few times. The chain combines TRBV6-5 with TRBJ1-1; D unresolved. CDR1 MNHEY and CDR2 SVGAGI come from the germline V gene. V was pared by 0 bases and J by 3 bases, with 11 bases between. The length of the CDR3 is 15 residues. The CDR3 DNA sequence: TGTGCCAGCAGTTACTCGAGGGTATGGGACACTGAAGCTTTCTTT. Residues: CASSYSRVWDTEAFF.

This chain connects TRBV6-5 to TRBJ1-2, with D maybe TRBD1 (5 bases). This CDR3 has 15 amino acids. Trimming took off 5 bases at V and 0 bases at J, with 13 bases between the two ends. Germline V gene sequence: CDR1 MNHEY, CDR2 SVGAGI. The CDR3 nucleotides are TGTGCCAGCAGTCGTCACAGGCGTTCTAACTATGGCTACACCTTC. This encodes CASSRHRRSNYGYTF.

This chain links TRBV28 with TRBJ2-7, with 8 bases fitting TRBD2. Germline values: CDR1 MDHEN, CDR2 SYDVKM. This CDR3 is 15 amino acids long. The V gene end was trimmed by 5 bases and the J gene end by 7 bases; junction bases not matched to a gene: 13. The CDR3 nucleotides read TGTGCCAGCAGTATCTTATCGGGAGGGATTGAAGAGCAGTACTTC. It is translated as CASSILSGGIEEQYF.

This chain joins TRBV9 and TRBJ1-2; D is perhaps TRBD1 (6 bases). CDR3 length: 15 residues. Germline V gives CDR1 SGDLS, CDR2 YYNGEE. V was cut by 2 bases and J by 3 bases, with 14 bases left in between. In DNA form, the CDR3 reads TGTGCCAGCAGCGTCTCAATAGGGGGGGACTATGGCTACACCTTC. The encoded protein is CASSVSIGGDYGYTF.

This chain uses TRBV4-2 with TRBJ2-7, with D perhaps matching TRBD1 (5 bases). CDR3 length equals 15 residues. Germline V CDR1 and CDR2: LGHNA, YNFKEQ. Trimming shortened V by 0 bases and J by 1 base, and 10 bases separated the two germline ends. The CDR3 reads CASSQDQGGSYEQYF. The CDR3 DNA sequence: TGTGCCAGCAGCCAAGATCAGGGTGGGTCCTACGAGCAGTACTTC.

The chain couples TRBV9 to TRBJ1-2; 9 nucleotides agree with TRBD1. Germline CDR1 and CDR2: SGDLS and YYNGEE. The CDR3 has 13 residues. V trimming: 2 bases; J trimming: 7 bases; junction bases outside the gene matches: 3. The DNA of the CDR3 is TGTGCCAGCAGCGTGGGGACAGGGAGTGGCTACACCTTC. Its translation: CASSVGTGSGYTF.

The CDR3 nucleotides are TGTGCCAGCAGTTCCACGGGGGGCGCCGGCAATCAGCCCCAGCATTTT. Protein product: CASSSTGGAGNQPQHF. The rearrangement joins TRBV6-6 to TRBJ1-5; tentatively, D is TRBD1 (6 bases). V was shortened by 4 bases and J by 2 bases, with 15 bases between the two germline ends. The V gene's germline CDR1 is MNHNY and CDR2 SVGAGI (reference sequence). The CDR3 consists of 16 residues.

For this clone: This CDR3 is also generated by other DNA sequences in the sample. The genes are TRBV18 and TRBJ1-2; 7 nucleotides agree with TRBD1. Germline values: CDR1 KGHSH, CDR2 LQKENI. J lost 7 bases, V lost 5 bases, and 7 bases had no gene match. The CDR3 consists of 13 residues. This CDR3 reads CASSLQGVSGYTF. For the CDR3, the DNA is TGTGCCAGCTCATTGCAGGGGGTATCTGGCTACACCTTC.

This chain connects TRBV10-3 to TRBJ1-2; D is uncertain. CDR3 length: 14 residues. The germline gives CDR1 ENHRY, CDR2 SYGVKD. The V gene lost 6 bases and the J gene lost 4 bases, with 15 bases spanning the gap. The chain's CDR3 is CAIRPVGAGYGYTF. The CDR3 nucleotides are TGTGCCATCAGACCGGTAGGAGCCGGCTATGGCTACACCTTC.

This clone appeared a few times. The chain recombines TRBV28 with TRBJ1-1; no reliable D call. Trimming took off 2 bases at V and 5 bases at J, with 9 bases between the two ends. The CDR3 runs to 13 residues. Germline V gene data show CDR1 as MDHEN and CDR2 as SYDVKM. As DNA, the CDR3 is TGTGCCAGCAGTTTAGACACATCTACTGAAGCTTTCTTT. Translated: CASSLDTSTEAFF.

This chain links TRBV7-9 with TRBJ1-6; TRBD1 aligns across 11 bases. CDR1 and CDR2 (germline): SEHNR, FQNEAQ (reference sequence). The CDR3 consists of 16 residues. The V gene end was trimmed by 4 bases and the J gene end by 7 bases; junction bases not matched to a gene: 6. In DNA form, the CDR3 reads TGTGCCAGCAGCTCCTGGGACAGGGGGTTGAATTCACCCCTCCACTTT. It yields the protein CASSSWDRGLNSPLHF.

V gene TRBV5-1 combines with J gene TRBJ2-7, with a possible D match to TRBD1 (9 bases). Between the trimmed V and J ends, which lost 3 bases and 7 bases, there was a span of 20 bases. Germline CDR1 SGHRS, CDR2 YFSETQ. This CDR3 has 15 residues. The CDR3 nucleotides are TGCGCCAGCAGCTCCGCGGGGGGACAGGGCGTGGAGCAGTACTTC. Translated: CASSSAGGQGVEQYF.

V usage is TRBV4-2 and J usage is TRBJ1-4, with D uncertain. This CDR3 is built from 15 residues. Trimming pared 0 bases from V and 8 bases from J, leaving 13 bases between. The germline CDR1 and CDR2 sequences are LGHNA and YNFKEQ. CDR3 loop: CASSQEVGPREKLFF. For the CDR3, the DNA is TGTGCCAGCAGCCAAGAGGTGGGCCCGCGCGAAAAACTGTTTTTT.

V gene TRBV19 combines with J gene TRBJ1-5; D is perhaps TRBD1 (5 bases). The CDR3 loop spans 15 amino acids. V was cut by 4 bases and J by 9 bases, with 19 bases left in between. From germline, CDR1 is LNHDA and CDR2 SQIVND (reference sequence). The CDR3: CASSTRGGTIWPQHF. The DNA of the CDR3 is TGTGCCAGTAGTACCCGGGGGGGGACCATTTGGCCCCAGCATTTT. The full variable domain, with the rest looked up from reference TRBV19 and TRBJ1-5, is DGGITQSPKYLFRKEGQNVTLSCEQNLNHDAMYWYRQDPGQGLRLIYYSQIVNDFQKGDIAEGYSVSREKKESFPLTVTSAQKNPTAFYLCASSTRGGTIWPQHFGDGTRLSIL.

This clone occurred a few times. For the CDR3, the DNA is TGTGCCAGCAGTTACTCCTGGACAGGGCGGAACGAGCAGTACTTC. This translates into CASSYSWTGRNEQYF. The rearrangement joins TRBV6-5 to TRBJ2-7, with 8 bases aligning to TRBD1. CDR1 MNHEY and CDR2 SVGAGI come from the germline V gene. After removal of 0 bases from V and 5 bases from J, the junction contained 6 bases not matched to a gene. The CDR3 length is 15 residues.